These 5 T cell receptor beta chains share one sample of origin, sequenced in a study of sequential checkpoint blockade in melanoma. Here immunoSEQ multiplex PCR was the method, and the copy in TCRdb shows in-frame clones only, minus some. The table includes 30,000 to 40,000 clones, 70% to 90% detected once. As for treatment: randomized to nivolumab then ipilimumab (arm A) or the reverse (arm B). This specimen was CD8+ T cells sorted from blood (inferred from file names), taken from a patient given nivolumab and ipilimumab in sequence. These receptors were taken from a human donor with melanoma.

This chain uses TRBV27 with TRBJ2-1; D may be TRBD2 (5 bases). This CDR3 spans 13 amino acids. Germline CDR1 and CDR2: MNHEY and SMNVEV (reference sequence). With 5 bases removed from V and 7 bases from J, the gap between germline ends came to 12 bases. For the CDR3, the DNA is TGTGCCAGCAGTGATTCACCGGGGAATGAGCAGTTCTTC. As protein: CASSDSPGNEQFF.

The chain carries TRBV6-1 and TRBJ1-3; D is perhaps TRBD1 (6 bases). In germline, CDR1 is MNHNS, CDR2 SASEGT. The CDR3 sequence is 15 residues long. Trimming pared 5 bases from V and 0 bases from J, leaving 11 bases between. The CDR3 here is CASSTRTASGNTIYF. The CDR3, as DNA: TGTGCCAGCAGTACACGGACAGCCTCTGGAAACACCATATATTTT.

This chain connects TRBV28 to TRBJ1-2; 8 bases agree with TRBD1. The germline gives CDR1 MDHEN, CDR2 SYDVKM. V lost 5 bases and J lost 5; bases outside the gene matches: 13. The CDR3 loop spans 16 amino acids. CDR3 nucleotide sequence: TGTGCCAGCAGTCCCCTGGACAGGGCGCTTCTATATGGCTACACCTTC. This codes for CASSPLDRALLYGYTF.

This chain uses TRBV15 with TRBJ2-2, with 7 bases that match TRBD1. Trimming took 5 bases from V and 5 from J; bases not matched to a gene: 11. The germline CDR1 and CDR2 sequences are LNHNV and YYDKDF (reference sequence). The CDR3 spans 16 residues. The CDR3 DNA reads TGTGCCACCAGCGGCCCCGGGGCAGGGGGAACCGGGGAGCTGTTTTTT. It yields the protein CATSGPGAGGTGELFF.

This clone was observed a few times. This chain joins TRBV7-9 and TRBJ1-4; no clear D gene. The CDR3 extends over 14 amino acids. V was clipped by 1 base and J by 8 bases, with 11 bases between them. Per germline, CDR1 SEHNR and CDR2 FQNEAQ (reference sequence). Here the CDR3 DNA reads TGTGCCAGCAGCTTAGGGCAGTCATTGGAAAAACTGTTTTTT. Translated, it gives CASSLGQSLEKLFF.